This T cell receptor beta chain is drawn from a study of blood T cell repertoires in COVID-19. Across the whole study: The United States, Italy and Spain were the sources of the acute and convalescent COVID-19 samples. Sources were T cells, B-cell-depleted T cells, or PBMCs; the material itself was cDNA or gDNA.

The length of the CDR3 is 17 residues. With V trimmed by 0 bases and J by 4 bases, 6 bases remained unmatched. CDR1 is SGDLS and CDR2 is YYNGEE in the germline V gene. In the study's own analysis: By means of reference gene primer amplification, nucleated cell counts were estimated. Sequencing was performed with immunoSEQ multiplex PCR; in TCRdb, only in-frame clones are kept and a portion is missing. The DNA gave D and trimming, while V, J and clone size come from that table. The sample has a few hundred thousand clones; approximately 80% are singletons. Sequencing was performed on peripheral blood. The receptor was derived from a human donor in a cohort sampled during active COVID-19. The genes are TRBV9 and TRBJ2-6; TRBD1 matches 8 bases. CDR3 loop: CASSVAWTGTGANVLTF. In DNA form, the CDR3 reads TGTGCCAGCAGCGTAGCTTGGACAGGGACGGGGGCCAACGTCCTGACTTTC.